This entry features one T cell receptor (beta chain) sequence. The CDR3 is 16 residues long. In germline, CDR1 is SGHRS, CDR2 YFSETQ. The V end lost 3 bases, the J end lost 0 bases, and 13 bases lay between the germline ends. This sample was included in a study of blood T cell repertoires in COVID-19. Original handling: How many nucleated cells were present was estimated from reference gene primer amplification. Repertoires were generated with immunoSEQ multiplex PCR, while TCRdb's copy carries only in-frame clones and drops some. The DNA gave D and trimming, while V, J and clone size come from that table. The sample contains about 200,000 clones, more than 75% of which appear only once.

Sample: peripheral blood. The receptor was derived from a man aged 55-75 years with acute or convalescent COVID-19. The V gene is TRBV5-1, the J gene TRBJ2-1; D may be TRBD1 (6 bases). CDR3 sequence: CASSWPDSASYNEQFF. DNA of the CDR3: TGCGCCAGCAGCTGGCCGGACAGTGCCTCCTACAATGAGCAGTTCTTC.